Included here is one T cell receptor beta chain sequence, with context. The clone's antigen remains unknown. No base qualities exist here, and no much larger clone lies one base off it. This same CDR3 is encoded by further DNA sequences in the sample. The data belong to a study of shared clonotypes between healthy human individuals (dated by TCRdb to 2020 to 2022). Broadly, across the study: Two women and three men aged 18 to 49 years were included in the cohort. Per donor, three plates each were used for CD4 naive and CD4 memory, two for CD8 naive, and one for CD8 memory. To estimate repertoire size and how much clonotypes are shared between individuals, the study performed deep sequencing of blood TCR repertoires from a few healthy adults. Different laboratories and diverse techniques were used to prepare libraries and sequence TCR repertoires, to increase sequencing depth and limit assay-specific biases. Leukapheresis yielded between about 0.8 and 8.9 billion PBMCs per donor. The research as a whole found: Pairwise subsampling indicated that sequencing depth was expected to affect the degree of clonotype sharing among donors. Even with the large sequencing depth, rarefaction of the sorted-subset datasets indicated that sequencing was incomplete. The small number of donors limited the genetic and exposure-history diversity represented. Sampling was limited to blood, and TCR repertoires in tissue likely differ from TCR repertoires in blood. Naive subsets generally had larger estimated clonotype richness than memory subsets did. Clonotypes shared by all four sorted-subset donors showed higher generation probabilities than non-shared clonotypes. Across a handful of donors, around 5% of naive CD4, roughly 3.3% of naive CD8, approximately 2.5% of memory CD4, and over 0.35% of memory CD8 clonotypes were shared.

Using the deep immunoSEQ assay, multiplex PCR amplified TCR CDR3 regions from genomic DNA. Genomic DNA extracted from each cell subset was distributed evenly over all wells of several immunoSEQ 96-well plates, and each plate served as one replicate. For sorted subsets, roughly 190 ng of genomic DNA, equivalent to roughly 30,000 T cell genomes, went into each replicate PCR. Purified libraries were quantified with a Qubit 3.0 fluorometer, sized on a Bioanalyzer 2100, and re-quantified with the KAPA Library Quantification kit. A separate single-read 150-cycle Illumina NextSeq 550 flow cell was used to sequence each immunoSEQ 96-well plate. As for how the authors treated the data: Because the immunoSEQ output held only junctional sequences and lacked quality scores, the filtering could not match the filtering applied to full-length reads. Sequences were annotated with PyIR, a Python wrapper for IgBLAST v1.9, and V/J genes and CDR3 were assigned using IMGT germline references. Reads were filtered out if the reads had weak V/J assignments (E-value above 1e-6), no CDR3, stop codons, out-of-frame junctions, or ambiguous translated residues. V3J clonotypes were defined by identical inferred V gene, J gene, and CDR3 amino acid sequence. Percentage overlap between repertoires was calculated by dividing the number of shared unique clonotypes by the size of the smaller repertoire. Richness of each repertoire was evaluated using RTK rarefaction, the Chao1 estimator, and Recon v2.1 estimates of unobserved clonotypes. Generation probabilities were computed with OLGA for all TCRbeta clonotypes obtained by the gDNA method from a few donors. The table was pulled from immuneACCESS by TCRdb, which kept in-frame rearrangements only. Such tables lose some clones; where checked, under half of the loss comes from unresolved V genes, and the rest has no known cause. V, J and clone size are those of that table, while D and trimming were read from the DNA. A total of roughly 1,500,000 clones appear in this sample, nearly 99% of them only once. The ten largest clones capture about 0.45% of the sample.

The donors were healthy, HIV-negative adults who had no recently reported acute infections or vaccinations. Every donor was a Caucasian adult residing in Nashville, Tennessee, USA. CD4+ T cells were enriched by magnetic negative selection; naive cells were then positively selected on CD45RA, and the negative fraction formed the memory subset. Blood was collected by leukapheresis, and PBMCs were isolated by Ficoll-Histopaque density gradient centrifugation and then cryopreserved in liquid nitrogen vapor phase. Analytical flow cytometry was used to check the purity and quantity of each magnetically sorted T cell population. From each sorted fraction, genomic DNA was isolated and quantified by UV absorbance on a Nanodrop 2000c. The sequencing input was naive CD4+ T cells sorted from blood. The sample's cell subset or site, from its label and the paper: CD45RA+ positively selected. This receptor was taken from a man aged 25 to 40 in good health.

DNA sequence: TGTGCCAGCAGTTTAATGGGAAACACTGAAGCTTTCTTT. Its translation reads: CASSLMGNTEAFF. The sequence is built from TRBV28 and TRBJ1-1; the D gene cannot be named for sure. Trimming takes 2 bases from V and 2 bases from J, and the germline ends sit 6 bases apart. From a lookup of the germline V gene, CDR1 and CDR2 are MDHEN and SYDVKM. The CDR3 contains 13 residues, cysteine and phenylalanine counted. Only CDR3 DNA remains: 39 bases, in frame from the first base.